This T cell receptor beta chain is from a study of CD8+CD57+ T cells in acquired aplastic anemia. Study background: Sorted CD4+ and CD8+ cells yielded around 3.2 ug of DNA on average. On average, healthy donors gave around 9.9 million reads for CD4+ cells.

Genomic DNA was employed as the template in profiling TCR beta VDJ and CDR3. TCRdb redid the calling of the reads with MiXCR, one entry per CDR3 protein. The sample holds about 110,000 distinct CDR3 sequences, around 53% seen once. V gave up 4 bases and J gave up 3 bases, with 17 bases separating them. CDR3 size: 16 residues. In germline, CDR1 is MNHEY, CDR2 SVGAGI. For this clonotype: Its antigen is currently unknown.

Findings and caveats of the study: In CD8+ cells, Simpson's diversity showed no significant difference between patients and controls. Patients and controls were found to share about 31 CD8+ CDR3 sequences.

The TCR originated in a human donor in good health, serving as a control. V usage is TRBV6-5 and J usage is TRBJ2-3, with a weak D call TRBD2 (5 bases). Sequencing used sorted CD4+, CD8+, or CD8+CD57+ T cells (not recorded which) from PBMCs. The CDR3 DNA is TGTGCCAGCAGTTCAAATCCGGACTCCCGGACAGATACGCAGTATTTT. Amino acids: CASSSNPDSRTDTQYF.